These T cell receptor beta chains were read from a single sample in a study of blood T cell repertoires in COVID-19. The data were produced by immunoSEQ multiplex PCR, yet TCRdb's version contains in-frame clones alone and is incomplete. The sample holds 200,000 to 250,000 clones, roughly 80% seen once. Material: peripheral blood. These TCRs come from an older woman with acute or convalescent COVID-19. CDR3s include the opening cysteine and the closing phenylalanine or tryptophan. The order of the fields is V gene, J gene, clone size, CDR3 protein. Where a row states a size, it is once, few, many or the class of an expanded clone; other rows omit it.

v_gene: TRBV28; j_gene: TRBJ2-5; abundance: -; CDR3aa: CASSYGDQRGFGETQYF
v_gene: TRBV30; j_gene: TRBJ1-2; abundance: -; CDR3aa: CALQGDRGHGYTF
v_gene: TRBV11-2; j_gene: TRBJ2-7; abundance: -; CDR3aa: CASSTWGQGSPEQYF
v_gene: TRBV6-2/TRBV6-3; j_gene: TRBJ2-3; abundance: -; CDR3aa: CASSDRVGVTDTQYF
v_gene: TRBV18; j_gene: TRBJ1-2; abundance: -; CDR3aa: CASSMKTDKTTYGYTF
v_gene: TRBV12-3/TRBV12-4; j_gene: TRBJ1-1; abundance: -; CDR3aa: CASRYTGATEAFF
v_gene: TRBV2; j_gene: TRBJ2-7; abundance: -; CDR3aa: CASSESRTSVSYEQYF
v_gene: TRBV30; j_gene: TRBJ1-3; abundance: -; CDR3aa: CAWSLTGHGNTIYF
v_gene: TRBV30; j_gene: TRBJ1-1; abundance: -; CDR3aa: CAWSSGTGNTEAFF
v_gene: TRBV30; j_gene: TRBJ1-5; abundance: -; CDR3aa: CAWKRGQNQPQHF
v_gene: TRBV5-6; j_gene: TRBJ2-1; abundance: -; CDR3aa: CASSWGLAEPNEQFF
v_gene: TRBV5-4; j_gene: TRBJ2-3; abundance: -; CDR3aa: CASSSGQGWDTQYF
v_gene: TRBV28; j_gene: TRBJ2-6; abundance: -; CDR3aa: CASTVTRGTGANVLTF
v_gene: TRBV9; j_gene: TRBJ2-5; abundance: -; CDR3aa: CASSVVGGTQETQYF
v_gene: TRBV5-6; j_gene: TRBJ1-2; abundance: few; CDR3aa: CASSLMTDYGYTF
v_gene: TRBV6-4; j_gene: TRBJ1-5; abundance: -; CDR3aa: CASSWDTAIRPQHF
v_gene: TRBV6-5; j_gene: TRBJ2-1; abundance: -; CDR3aa: CASRGQTYNEQFF
v_gene: TRBV19; j_gene: TRBJ1-1; abundance: -; CDR3aa: CASNGGNTEAFF
v_gene: TRBV6-5; j_gene: TRBJ1-3; abundance: -; CDR3aa: CASSYWLERNTIYF
v_gene: TRBV20-1; j_gene: TRBJ2-3; abundance: -; CDR3aa: CSAEYTDTQYF
v_gene: TRBV14; j_gene: TRBJ2-1; abundance: -; CDR3aa: CASSLAGVYNEQFF
v_gene: TRBV30; j_gene: TRBJ1-2; abundance: -; CDR3aa: CAWSRGSDYGYTF
v_gene: TRBV5-4; j_gene: TRBJ1-2; abundance: once; CDR3aa: CASNEQGSYGYTF
v_gene: TRBV7-8; j_gene: TRBJ2-1; abundance: -; CDR3aa: CASSLDGLEILSYNEQFF
v_gene: TRBV6-2/TRBV6-3; j_gene: TRBJ2-1; abundance: -; CDR3aa: CASSYTGGSYNEQFF
v_gene: TRBV1; j_gene: TRBJ2-7; abundance: -; CDR3aa: CTSSQERDRGTYEQYF
v_gene: TRBV19; j_gene: TRBJ1-4; abundance: -; CDR3aa: CATRDRRWSSEKLFF
v_gene: TRBV3-1/TRBV3-2; j_gene: TRBJ1-6; abundance: -; CDR3aa: CASTSGGFYNSPLHF
v_gene: TRBV7-8; j_gene: TRBJ1-2; abundance: -; CDR3aa: CASSLGAVSGYTF
v_gene: TRBV6-6; j_gene: TRBJ1-4; abundance: -; CDR3aa: CASSSGRGAREKLFF
v_gene: TRBV29-1; j_gene: TRBJ1-2; abundance: -; CDR3aa: CSVARVGYGYTF
v_gene: TRBV24-1; j_gene: TRBJ2-1; abundance: -; CDR3aa: CATSSGRGGNEQFF
v_gene: TRBV2; j_gene: TRBJ2-2; abundance: -; CDR3aa: CASNSGSGELFF
v_gene: TRBV5-1; j_gene: TRBJ2-5; abundance: few; CDR3aa: CASSLATSGETQYF
v_gene: TRBV6-5; j_gene: TRBJ1-5; abundance: -; CDR3aa: CASNIGQGNQPQHF
v_gene: TRBV15; j_gene: TRBJ1-2; abundance: once; CDR3aa: CATSRDFFSANYGYTF
v_gene: TRBV5-1; j_gene: TRBJ2-1; abundance: -; CDR3aa: CASSLVGTLTYNEQFF
v_gene: TRBV11-1; j_gene: TRBJ2-3; abundance: once; CDR3aa: CASSFSTGTADTQYF
v_gene: TRBV5-3; j_gene: TRBJ2-3; abundance: -; CDR3aa: CARSFNLAGRDTQYF
v_gene: TRBV19; j_gene: TRBJ2-1; abundance: -; CDR3aa: CASSIVSSGGREQFF
v_gene: TRBV7-2; j_gene: TRBJ2-7; abundance: -; CDR3aa: CASSLGQAGSEQYF
v_gene: TRBV4-2; j_gene: TRBJ1-4; abundance: -; CDR3aa: CASSQLLGTGIGSNEKLFF
v_gene: TRBV5-8; j_gene: TRBJ2-2; abundance: -; CDR3aa: CASLLRRGTGELFF
v_gene: TRBV7-2; j_gene: TRBJ2-2; abundance: -; CDR3aa: CASSLRGGGELFF
v_gene: TRBV4-1; j_gene: TRBJ1-4; abundance: once; CDR3aa: CASSRAGVNEKLFF